This TCR beta chain emerged from a study of CD8 T cell repertoires and HIV-1 epitope variants. Study-wide context: Twenty-five autologous and known Gag and Nef epitope variant peptides each stimulated T cells separately. Controls were a CMV, EBV and flu pool, Ebola AY9, and no peptide. Findings and limits, study-wide: Of about nine antigen-specific beta clonotypes, five to seven appeared to cross-react with escape variants.

Per the germline V gene, CDR1 is MNHEY and CDR2 is SVGAGI. Trimming shortened V by 1 base and J by 8 bases, and 9 bases separated the two germline ends. The CDR3 is 13 amino acids. About this clone: The antigen remains unidentified.

TCR beta CDR3 was sequenced at survey depth on immunoSEQ. Measured with immunoSEQ multiplex PCR; TCRdb has only the in-frame clones, and not every one. The sample lists about 90,000 clones, around 67% occurring once. The receptor was isolated from a male donor with HIV. Sequences were obtained from uncultured baseline CD8+ T cells from peripheral blood mononuclear cells (PBMCs). The rearrangement uses TRBV6-5 and TRBJ2-4; no firm D call. CDR3 sequence (DNA): TGTGCCAGCAGTTACTATAGGGATGACATTCAGTACTTC. The encoded protein is CASSYYRDDIQYF.